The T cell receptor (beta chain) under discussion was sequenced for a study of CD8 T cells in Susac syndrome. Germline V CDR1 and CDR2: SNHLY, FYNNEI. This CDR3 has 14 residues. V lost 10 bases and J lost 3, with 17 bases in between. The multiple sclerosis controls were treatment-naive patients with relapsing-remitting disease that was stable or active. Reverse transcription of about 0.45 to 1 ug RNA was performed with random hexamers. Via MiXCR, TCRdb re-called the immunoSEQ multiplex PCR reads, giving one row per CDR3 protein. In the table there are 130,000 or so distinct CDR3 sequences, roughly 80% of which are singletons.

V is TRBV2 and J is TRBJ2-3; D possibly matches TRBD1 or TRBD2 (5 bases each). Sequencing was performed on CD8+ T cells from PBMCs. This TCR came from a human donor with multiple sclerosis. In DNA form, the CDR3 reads TGTGCCACTCCCCAGGGACGTCTGACAGATACGCAGTATTTT. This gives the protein CATPQGRLTDTQYF.